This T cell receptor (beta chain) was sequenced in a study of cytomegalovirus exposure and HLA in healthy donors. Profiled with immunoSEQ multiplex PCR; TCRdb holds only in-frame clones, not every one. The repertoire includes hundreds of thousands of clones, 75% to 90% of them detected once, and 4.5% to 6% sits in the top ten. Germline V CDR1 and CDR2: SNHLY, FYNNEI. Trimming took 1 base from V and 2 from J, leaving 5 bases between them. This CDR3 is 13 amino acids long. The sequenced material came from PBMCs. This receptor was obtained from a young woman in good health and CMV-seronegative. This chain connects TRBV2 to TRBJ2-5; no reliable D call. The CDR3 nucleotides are TGTGCCAGCAGTGAAGAACTGCAAGAGACCCAGTACTTC. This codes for CASSEELQETQYF.